Presented here are 3 T cell receptor beta chains from one specimen sequenced in a study of identical twins. TCRdb recomputed calls from the 5' RACE reads with MiXCR, one row per CDR3 protein. Here the sample spans roughly 630,000 distinct CDR3 sequences, around 7.5% being singletons. The sample was also reused in another study, on yellow fever vaccine responses in identical twins.

The sequencing input was PBMCs. The receptors shown here come from a woman between 18 and 29 years old in good health.

In its sample, this clonotype was seen many times. The chain employs TRBV5-1 and TRBJ2-3; 7 bases align to TRBD1. The CDR3 totals 14 residues. V was clipped by 3 bases and J by 4 bases; unmatched bases: 5. Germline values: CDR1 SGHRS, CDR2 YFSETQ. CDR3 loop: CASSSGQAADTQYF. The CDR3 coding sequence is TGCGCCAGCAGCTCTGGACAGGCGGCAGATACGCAGTATTTT.

The chain is built from TRBV6-1 and TRBJ2-5; D perhaps matches TRBD2 (6 bases). V was clipped by 3 bases and J by 5 bases, with 16 bases between them. CDR3 length: 15 amino acids. Germline-derived CDR1 and CDR2 are MNHNS and SASEGT. CDR3 region: CASSDNAGLWETQYF. CDR3 bases: TGTGCCAGCAGTGATAATGCGGGGTTGTGGGAGACCCAGTACTTC.

This sequence joins TRBV9 and TRBJ2-5; a weak D match, TRBD2 (6 bases). The V gene's germline CDR1 is SGDLS and CDR2 YYNGEE. The CDR3 has 15 amino acids. V dropped 2 bases and J dropped 0 bases, with 11 bases sitting between them. The CDR3 loop reads CASSVISGNQETQYF. The CDR3 DNA is TGTGCCAGCAGCGTTATTAGCGGAAACCAAGAGACCCAGTACTTC. Full variable domain (missing parts from reference TRBV9 and TRBJ2-5): DSGVTQTPKHLITATGQRVTLRCSPRSGDLSVYWYQQSLDQGLQFLIQYYNGEERAKGNILERFSAQQFPDLHSELNLSSLELGDSALYFCASSVISGNQETQYFGPGTRLLVL.